These T cell receptor beta chains were read from a single sample in a study of identifying expanded T cells in peripheral blood. The table came from immunoSEQ multiplex PCR; TCRdb's copy has only in-frame clones and leaves some out. The sample yields roughly 100,000 clones, around 88% seen once. Material: blood. The origin of the receptors is a person aged 18 to 75 in good health. Each CDR3 is given with its conserved first and last residue. A D gene is named only where the DNA matches it firmly. Clone size, where shown, is once, few, many, or a class for clones that have expanded.

TRBV12-5	NA	TRBJ1-1	TRBD1	CASGLYIQGTEAFF	TGTGCTAGTGGTTTGTACATACAGGGGACTGAAGCTTTCTTT
TRBV28	NA	TRBJ2-5	NA	CASTIGGQETQYF	TGTGCCAGCACCATAGGGGGACAAGAGACCCAGTACTTC
TRBV5-1	NA	TRBJ2-7	TRBD2	CASSSGLAGGPYEQYF	TGCGCCAGCAGCAGTGGCCTAGCGGGGGGGCCTTACGAGCAGTACTTC
TRBV10-3	NA	TRBJ1-5	NA	CAISDREGSNQPQHF	TGTGCCATCAGTGACAGGGAGGGTAGCAATCAGCCCCAGCATTTT
TRBV5-6	NA	TRBJ1-6	NA	CASSFSTGPSSPLHF	TGTGCCAGCAGCTTCTCGACAGGACCCAGTTCACCCCTCCACTTT
TRBV29-1	NA	TRBJ2-7	NA	CSVTDTGEQYF	TGCAGCGTTACGGATACAGGGGAGCAGTACTTC
TRBV6-5	NA	TRBJ1-2	NA	CASSSGVYGYTF	TGTGCCAGCAGTTCGGGGGTTTATGGCTACACCTTC
TRBV2	few	TRBJ1-1	NA	CAIHLNTEAFF	TGTGCCATTCATTTGAACACTGAAGCTTTCTTT
TRBV7-2	NA	TRBJ1-1	TRBD1	CASSLVGTGLNTEAFF	TGTGCCAGCAGCTTAGTTGGGACAGGGTTGAACACTGAAGCTTTCTTT
TRBV11-1	NA	TRBJ2-7	NA	CASSSKETQGFRGSYEQYF	TGTGCCAGCAGCTCAAAGGAAACTCAGGGGTTCAGGGGTTCCTACGAGCAGTACTTC
TRBV30	NA	TRBJ2-7	NA	CAWTSRGTPYEQYF	TGTGCCTGGACCTCACGGGGTACCCCCTACGAGCAGTACTTC
TRBV7-2	NA	TRBJ2-7	TRBD1	CASSLTGGLREQYF	TGTGCCAGCAGCTTGACAGGGGGCCTGCGAGAGCAGTACTTC
TRBV4-3	NA	TRBJ1-5	NA	CASSQDLPLSPLTFSEPQHF	TGCGCCAGCAGCCAAGATCTACCCCTTTCCCCCTTAACCTTCTCCGAGCCCCAGCATTTT